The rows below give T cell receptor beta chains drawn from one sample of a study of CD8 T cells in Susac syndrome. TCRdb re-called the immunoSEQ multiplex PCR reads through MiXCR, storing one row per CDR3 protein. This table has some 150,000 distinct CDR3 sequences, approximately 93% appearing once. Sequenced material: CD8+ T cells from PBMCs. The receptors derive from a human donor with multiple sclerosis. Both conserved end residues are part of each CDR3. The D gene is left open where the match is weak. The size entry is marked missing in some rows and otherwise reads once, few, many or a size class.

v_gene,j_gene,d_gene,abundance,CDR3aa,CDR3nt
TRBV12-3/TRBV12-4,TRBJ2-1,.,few,CASSQGNEQFF,TGTGCCAGCAGTCAGGGCAATGAGCAGTTCTTC
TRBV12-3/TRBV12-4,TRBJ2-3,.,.,CASSLTAGASTDTQYF,TGTGCCAGCAGTTTAACGGCGGGGGCCAGCACAGATACGCAGTATTTT
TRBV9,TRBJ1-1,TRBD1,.,CASSAQTGLNTEAFF,TGTGCCAGCAGCGCGCAGACAGGGTTGAACACTGAAGCTTTCTTT
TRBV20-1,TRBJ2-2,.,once,CSARWRSGELFF,TGCAGTGCCCGGTGGCGGTCCGGGGAGCTGTTTTTT
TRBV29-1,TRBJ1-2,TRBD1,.,CSVAGGQGRNYGYTF,TGCAGCGTTGCGGGGGGACAGGGTAGGAACTATGGCTACACCTTC
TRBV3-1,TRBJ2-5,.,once,CASSQMKGDGEETQYF,TGTGCCAGCAGCCAAATGAAGGGGGATGGGGAAGAGACCCAGTACTTC
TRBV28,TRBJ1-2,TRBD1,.,CASSLRGRGYTF,TGTGCCAGCAGCTTGAGGGGGCGCGGCTACACCTTC
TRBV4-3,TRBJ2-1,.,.,CASSQYSSSYNEQFF,TGCGCCAGCAGCCAGTATTCCAGTTCCTACAATGAGCAGTTCTTC
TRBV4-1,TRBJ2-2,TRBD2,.,CASSQDSGITGELFF,TGCGCCAGCAGCCAAGATAGCGGGATCACCGGGGAGCTGTTTTTT
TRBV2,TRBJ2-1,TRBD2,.,CARNSGGAGEQFF,TGTGCCAGGAATAGCGGGGGGGCAGGCGAGCAGTTCTTC
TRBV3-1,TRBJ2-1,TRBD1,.,CASSQVAVRTGGNEQFF,TGTGCCAGCAGCCAAGTTGCCGTCCGGACAGGGGGCAATGAGCAGTTCTTC
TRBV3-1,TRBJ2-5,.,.,CASSQRGVWETQYF,TGTGCCAGCAGCCAGCGGGGAGTTTGGGAGACCCAGTACTTC
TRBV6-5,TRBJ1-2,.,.,CASSYGAEAYGYTF,TGTGCCAGCAGTTATGGGGCCGAGGCCTATGGCTACACCTTC
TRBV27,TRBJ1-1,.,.,CASSLSGAVTEAFF,TGTGCCAGCAGTTTATCAGGGGCCGTCACTGAAGCTTTCTTT
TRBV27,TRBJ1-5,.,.,CASRPWSGSEGNQPQHF,TGTGCCAGCAGACCCTGGTCGGGGTCTGAAGGCAATCAGCCCCAGCATTTT
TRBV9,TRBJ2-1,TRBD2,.,CASSANRGGVEQFF,TGTGCCAGCAGCGCAAATCGGGGGGGCGTTGAGCAGTTCTTC
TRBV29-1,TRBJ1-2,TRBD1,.,CSVVTGWNGYTF,TGCAGCGTTGTGACAGGGTGGAATGGCTACACCTTC
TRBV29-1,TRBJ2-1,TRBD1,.,CSVEGTGTGTYNEQFF,TGCAGCGTTGAAGGAACCGGGACAGGGACTTACAATGAGCAGTTCTTC
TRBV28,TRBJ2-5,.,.,CASSPLSEQETQYF,TGTGCCAGCAGCCCTCTTAGTGAACAAGAGACCCAGTACTTC
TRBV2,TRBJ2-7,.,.,CASRSGYEQYF,TGTGCCAGCAGATCGGGGTACGAGCAGTACTTC
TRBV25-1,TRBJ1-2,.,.,CASSEVSGYGYTF,TGTGCCAGCAGTGAAGTAAGCGGCTATGGCTACACCTTC
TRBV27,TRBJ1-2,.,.,CASSAGRGYTF,TGTGCCAGCAGTGCCGGGAGAGGCTACACCTTC
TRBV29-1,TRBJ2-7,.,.,CSVAGTGSMDEQYF,TGCAGCGTTGCGGGCACAGGGTCGATGGACGAGCAGTACTTC
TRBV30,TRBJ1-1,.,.,CAWSVIGLEAFF,TGTGCCTGGAGTGTTATTGGGCTAGAAGCTTTCTTT
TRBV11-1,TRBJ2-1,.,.,CASSLGRLSGYEQFF,TGTGCCAGCAGCTTAGGAAGGTTGAGCGGGTATGAGCAGTTCTTC
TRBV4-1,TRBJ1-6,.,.,CASSQFIIGFNSPLHF,TGCGCCAGCAGCCAATTCATCATCGGCTTCAATTCACCCCTCCACTTT
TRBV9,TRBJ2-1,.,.,CASSTVQGNEQFF,TGTGCCAGCAGCACCGTTCAGGGTAATGAGCAGTTCTTC
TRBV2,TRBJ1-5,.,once,CASSDIGANQPQHF,TGTGCCAGCAGTGATATAGGGGCCAATCAGCCCCAGCATTTT
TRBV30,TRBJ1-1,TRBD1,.,CAWSAVQGDTEAFF,TGTGCCTGGAGTGCGGTACAGGGGGACACTGAAGCTTTCTTT
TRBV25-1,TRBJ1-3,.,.,CASRALGNTIYF,TGTGCCAGCAGAGCTCTGGGAAACACCATATATTTT
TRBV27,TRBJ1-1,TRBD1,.,CASSFLFQGAEAFF,TGTGCCAGCAGTTTCCTATTCCAGGGGGCTGAAGCTTTCTTT
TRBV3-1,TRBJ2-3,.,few,CASSPGFTDTQYF,TGTGCCAGCAGCCCGGGATTCACAGATACGCAGTATTTT
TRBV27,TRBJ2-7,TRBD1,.,CASSLGDRVDEQYF,TGTGCCAGCAGTTTGGGGGACAGGGTCGACGAGCAGTACTTC
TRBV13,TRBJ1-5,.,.,CASSLGTGLNQPQHF,TGTGCCAGCAGCCTCGGGACGGGCCTCAATCAGCCCCAGCATTTT
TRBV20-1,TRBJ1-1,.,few,CSARGRGTEAFF,TGCAGTGCTAGAGGCAGGGGCACTGAAGCTTTCTTT
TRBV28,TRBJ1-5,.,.,CASSLRTFKNQPQHF,TGTGCCAGCAGTTTAAGGACTTTCAAGAATCAGCCCCAGCATTTT
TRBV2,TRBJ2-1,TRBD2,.,CASSEGEGNGEQFF,TGTGCCAGCAGTGAAGGGGAGGGAAATGGTGAGCAGTTCTTC
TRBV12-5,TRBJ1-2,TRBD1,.,CASGPRSTGTDYGYTF,TGTGCTAGTGGTCCAAGATCGACCGGGACAGACTATGGCTACACCTTC
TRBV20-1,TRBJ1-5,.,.,CSARAGPRRPQHF,TGCAGTGCTAGAGCCGGGCCCCGGCGGCCCCAGCATTTT
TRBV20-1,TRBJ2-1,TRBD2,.,CTLAGTNSYNEQFF,TGCACCTTAGCGGGGACAAACTCCTACAATGAGCAGTTCTTC